Shown below are 29 T cell receptor beta chains from a single sample sequenced in a study of blood T cells in healthy people across ages. With a J-beta primer mix and a sample-barcoded 5' primer, a second PCR ran about 7 to 12 cycles. TCRdb reprocessed the 5' RACE reads via MiXCR and lists one record per CDR3 protein. The repertoire holds 1,500,000 or so distinct CDR3 sequences, about 45% seen once, with approximately 4% in the top ten. What was sequenced was blood. These receptors originate from a woman younger than 35 in good health.

The V and J genes are TRBV7-2 and TRBJ1-6; perhaps TRBD1 as D (5 bases). The germline V gene has CDR1 SGHTA and CDR2 FQGNSA. This CDR3 contains 13 residues. V was clipped by 6 bases and J by 13 bases, with 16 bases between them. The CDR3 protein is CASRGRTRSPLHF. The CDR3 bases are TGTGCCAGCAGGGGCCGGACAAGGTCGCCCCTCCACTTT.

About this clonotype itself: The junction departs from germline at one end; a sequencing error may be responsible. This rearrangement joins TRBV4-3 to TRBJ1-3; D may be TRBD1 (6 bases). CDR1 and CDR2 (germline): LGHNA, YSLEER. This CDR3 is built from 16 residues. The CDR3 nucleotides are TGCGCCAGCAGACAAGATCCACAGGGAGCTGGAAACACCATATATTTT. It is translated as CASRQDPQGAGNTIYF.

The rearrangement joins TRBV4-2 to TRBJ1-2; TRBD1 is a possible D gene (6 bases). The CDR3 is made up of 18 amino acids. With 4 bases removed from V and 4 bases from J, the gap between germline ends came to 25 bases. Germline V gives CDR1 LGHNA, CDR2 YNFKEQ. The CDR3 region is CASSPGGQITIWAYGYTF. CDR3 sequence (DNA): TGTGCCAGCAGCCCGGGAGGACAGATAACAATATGGGCCTATGGCTACACCTTC.

J is TRBJ2-3 and V is TRBV7-2; weak D call: TRBD2 (6 bases). The V gene lost 5 bases and the J gene lost 5 bases, with 17 bases spanning the gap. The CDR3 contains 15 residues. Germline assignment: CDR1 SGHTA and CDR2 FQGNSA. The CDR3 DNA reads as TGTGCCAGCAGCCAAGCGGGTGCCCGCGGAGATACGCAGTATTTT. It yields the protein CASSQAGARGDTQYF.

This clonotype was counted between two and nine times. The rearrangement joins TRBV4-3 to TRBJ2-1, with 14 bases matching TRBD2. The J segment lost 9 bases and the V segment lost 1 base, leaving 5 bases of the junction unmatched. The CDR3 consists of 16 residues. CDR1 and CDR2 (germline): LGHNA, YSLEER. CDR3 nucleotides: TGCGCCAGCAGCCAAGCTTCGACTAGCGGGGGGGCTGAGCAGTTCTTC. It codes for CASSQASTSGGAEQFF.

The rearrangement joins TRBV2 to TRBJ2-7, with 10 bases lining up with TRBD1. After removal of 5 bases from V and 6 bases from J, the junction contained 1 base not matched to a gene. The germline CDR1 and CDR2 sequences are SNHLY and FYNNEI. The length of the CDR3 is 12 residues. The CDR3 loop reads CASSRDRGEQYF. The CDR3 region has the DNA TGTGCCAGCAGTAGGGACAGGGGCGAGCAGTACTTC.

This chain links TRBV6-2 or TRBV6-3 with TRBJ2-7; D is possibly TRBD1 or TRBD2 (5 bases each). V shed 5 bases and J shed 5 bases, with 22 bases lying between them. The length of the CDR3 is 16 residues. CDR1 and CDR2 from the germline V gene are MNHEY and SVGEGT. The CDR3 DNA is TGTGCCAGCAGTGCCCTAGGGACGGTCGACGTCCACGAGCAGTACTTC. It specifies CASSALGTVDVHEQYF.

This clonotype was seen more than once but under ten times. CDR3 coding DNA: TGTGCCAGCAGTGAGGGGGACAGGGGACTTCCTATAGGCTACACCTTC. Its translation: CASSEGDRGLPIGYTF. The chain couples TRBV25-1 to TRBJ1-2; 10 nucleotides align to TRBD1. Germline CDR1 is MGHDK and CDR2 is SYGVNS. Trimming cost V 3 bases and J 8 bases; bases outside gene matches: 12. The CDR3 sequence is 16 residues long.

The chain employs TRBV7-8 and TRBJ2-7, with 7 bases identical to TRBD1. Germline trimming cut 1 base from V and 3 bases from J; bases unmatched to any gene: 12. The CDR3 spans 17 residues. CDR1 SGHVS and CDR2 FQNEAQ come from the germline V gene. CDR3 sequence reads: CASSLDGTGVFFYEQYF. The CDR3 nucleotides read TGTGCCAGCAGCTTAGATGGCACAGGGGTGTTTTTCTACGAGCAGTACTTC.

As to this clonotype: At one end the junction does not follow the germline gene, possibly because of a read error. The chain has TRBV29-1 and TRBJ2-7; D call uncertain. Germline lookup yields CDR1 SQVTM and CDR2 ANQGSEA. CDR3 length equals 11 residues. The CDR3 bases are TGCAGCGTTATACAGCTCTACGAGCTGTACTTC. It yields the protein CSVIQLYELYF.

This rearrangement joins TRBV12-3 or TRBV12-4 to TRBJ1-2; D unclear. This CDR3 contains 14 residues. Deletions cut 2 bases from V and 2 bases from J, with 9 bases between. As DNA, the CDR3 is TGTGCCAGCAGTTTACCCCCAGGAAACTATGGCTACACCTTC. It is translated as CASSLPPGNYGYTF.

The genes are TRBV12-3 or TRBV12-4 and TRBJ2-2, with TRBD1 matching 9 bases. Unmatched junction bases numbered 9, after V lost 7 bases and J lost 3 bases. CDR3 length equals 16 residues. For the CDR3, the DNA is TGTGCCAGCACCTTCTTGGGACAGGGCTACACCGGGGAGCTGTTTTTT. This codes for CASTFLGQGYTGELFF.

This sequence joins TRBV19 and TRBJ1-2; D gene unclear. V lost 0 bases and J lost 8, with 4 bases in between. Germline CDR1 LNHDA, CDR2 SQIVND (reference sequence). The CDR3 sequence is 11 residues long. The CDR3 protein is CASSIDRGYTF. The CDR3 DNA reads TGTGCCAGTAGTATAGATCGGGGCTACACCTTC.

A word on this clonotype: A read error may produce the germline difference seen at one junction end. The chain combines TRBV29-1 with TRBJ1-1; D is undetermined. This CDR3 region has 13 residues. The germline V gene encodes CDR1 SQVTM and CDR2 ANQGSEA. CDR3 protein: CSVEGGGNTEAFF. The CDR3 bases are TGCAGCGTAGAAGGCGGAGGGAACACTGAAGCTTTCTTT.

The V call is TRBV20-1, the J call TRBJ2-7, with D possibly matching TRBD1 (6 bases). CDR1 is DFQATT and CDR2 is SNEGSKA in the germline V gene (reference sequence). V lost 8 bases and J 3 bases, leaving 11 bases between the germline ends. The CDR3 length is 11 residues. The CDR3 DNA follows: TGCAGTCCCTACAGGGACTACGAGCAGTACTTC. This sequence encodes CSPYRDYEQYF.

DNA of the CDR3: TGTGCCAGCTCACAACTTGGGCAGAGATACGAGCAGTACTTC. It translates to CASSQLGQRYEQYF. The genes are TRBV18 and TRBJ2-7; D gene uncertain. V lost 4 bases and J lost 4, with 14 bases in between. The CDR3 loop spans 14 amino acids. Germline V CDR1 and CDR2: KGHSH, LQKENI.

As concerns this clonotype: A junction boundary mismatches the germline segment, possibly from a read error. The chain is built from TRBV7-7 and TRBJ2-5, with TRBD1 matching 7 bases. The CDR3 has 14 residues. Germline assignment: CDR1 SSHAT and CDR2 FNYEAQ (reference sequence). In DNA, the CDR3 is TGTGCTAGCAGCAGGACAGGCCTCCGGGAGACCCAGTACTTC. This translates into CASSRTGLRETQYF.

The chain joins TRBV6-2 or TRBV6-3 to TRBJ1-5; TRBD1 matches 7 bases. CDR3 length equals 17 residues. The junction had 7 bases not matched to a gene; V was cut back by 2 bases and J by 0 bases. Germline assignment: CDR1 MNHEY and CDR2 SVGEGT. This chain's CDR3 is CASSYRDSFYSNQPQHF. Written as DNA, the CDR3 is TGTGCCAGCAGTTACCGGGACAGTTTTTATAGCAATCAGCCCCAGCATTTT.

J is TRBJ2-5 and V is TRBV20-1; D tentatively fits TRBD1 or TRBD2 (5 bases each). Germline assignment: CDR1 DFQATT and CDR2 SNEGSKA (reference sequence). Trimming stripped 7 bases from V and 11 bases from J, with 23 bases between. The CDR3 extends over 13 amino acids. CDR3 in amino acids: CSVRMTWGNEQYF. The CDR3, as DNA: TGCAGTGTACGGATGACCTGGGGGAATGAGCAGTACTTC.

This clonotype was seen more than once but under ten times. The gene calls are TRBV12-3 or TRBV12-4 and TRBJ2-1; maybe TRBD2 (5 bases). Trimming shortened V by 2 bases and J by 0 bases, and 14 bases separated the two germline ends. This CDR3 spans 17 amino acids. The CDR3 nucleotides read TGTGCCAGCAGTTTATTCTCCGGGGTAAGCTCCTACAATGAGCAGTTCTTC. Translation: CASSLFSGVSSYNEQFF.

This chain uses TRBV9 with TRBJ2-7; D is perhaps TRBD1 (6 bases). V lost 3 bases and J lost 12, with 25 bases in between. The CDR3 runs 15 residues. Per germline, CDR1 SGDLS and CDR2 YYNGEE. The CDR3 is CASSGGRTDQETRYF. CDR3 nucleotides: TGTGCCAGCAGCGGTGGACGGACAGATCAAGAGACCCGGTACTTC.

This clonotype appeared a single time. The chain uses TRBV29-1 and TRBJ2-7; D unresolved. The J call may be incorrect, as the DNA end agrees better with TRBJ2-5. CDR1 is SQVTM and CDR2 is ANQGSEA in the germline V gene. This CDR3 has 13 residues. CDR3: CSALSRAIETQYF. DNA for the CDR3: TGCAGCGCCCTCTCAAGGGCGATTGAGACCCAGTACTTC.

The rearrangement uses TRBV4-1 and TRBJ2-5, with D possibly being TRBD1 (7 bases). The CDR3 has 16 residues. Germline loops: CDR1 MGHRA, CDR2 YSYEKL. The V end was cut by 1 base, the J end by 3 bases, with 15 bases between. CDR3 residues: CASSQVGGGIKETQYF. The DNA for the CDR3 is TGCGCCAGCAGCCAAGTCGGAGGGGGCATAAAAGAGACCCAGTACTTC.

The chain carries TRBV2 and TRBJ2-1; no clear D gene. From germline, CDR1 is SNHLY and CDR2 FYNNEI. CDR3 size: 13 residues. This CDR3 is CAQASGDYNEQFF. The CDR3 coding sequence is TGTGCTCAGGCCAGTGGAGACTACAATGAGCAGTTCTTC.

The V call is TRBV24-1, the J call TRBJ2-1; D unresolved. The CDR3 has 15 amino acids. The germline V gene has CDR1 KGHDR and CDR2 SFDVKD. Trimming shortened V by 5 bases and J by 8 bases, and 18 bases separated the two germline ends. CDR3 residues: CATSASKDVLDEQFF. The DNA of the CDR3 is TGTGCCACCAGTGCAAGTAAGGACGTTCTGGATGAGCAGTTCTTC.

The rearrangement links TRBV6-2 or TRBV6-3 to TRBJ1-1, with TRBD1 as a possible D gene (5 bases). The germline V gene encodes CDR1 MNHEY and CDR2 SVGEGT. The CDR3 consists of 14 residues. Trimming shortened V by 2 bases and J by 1 base, and 8 bases separated the two germline ends. CDR3 protein: CASSYRGGNTEAFF. The CDR3 region has the DNA TGTGCCAGCAGTTACAGGGGTGGGAACACTGAAGCTTTCTTT.

The chain carries TRBV20-1 and TRBJ2-1; 7 nucleotides align to TRBD2. The CDR3 has 14 amino acids. With 6 bases clipped from V and 7 bases from J, the junction kept 12 bases outside the gene matches. CDR1 is DFQATT and CDR2 is SNEGSKA in the germline V gene (reference sequence). This CDR3 reads CSAPDKRGLNEQFF. The DNA for the CDR3 is TGCAGTGCCCCGGACAAGCGGGGACTAAATGAGCAGTTCTTC.

This clonotype has ten or more counts. The rearrangement joins TRBV6-2 or TRBV6-3 to TRBJ2-5; 9 bases fit TRBD2. This CDR3 contains 13 residues. Unmatched junction bases numbered 2, after V lost 8 bases and J lost 1 base. Germline V gene sequence: CDR1 MNHEY, CDR2 SVGEGT. CDR3 amino acids: CASERGAQETQYF. Here the CDR3 DNA reads TGTGCCAGCGAGCGGGGGGCCCAAGAGACCCAGTACTTC.

The chain recombines TRBV2 with TRBJ2-7, with 7 positions matching TRBD1. The V gene's germline CDR1 is SNHLY and CDR2 FYNNEI. J was trimmed by 9 bases and V by 6 bases; bases with no gene match: 8. This CDR3 region has 12 residues. In DNA form, the CDR3 reads TGTGCCAGCAGCGAACGACAGGGAAGGCAGTACTTC. Encoded protein: CASSERQGRQYF.